This TCR beta chain was profiled in a study of shared clonotypes between healthy human individuals. Study information: Each donor's CD4 naive and CD4 memory cells filled three plates apiece, CD8 naive two, and CD8 memory one.

The split of CD4+ cells yielded CD45RA+ naive and CD45RA-negative memory subsets. The CDR3 is 15 amino acids. CDR1 and CDR2 (germline): MNHEY, SVGAGI. V shed 5 bases, J shed 4 bases, and the junction held 7 bases outside the gene matches. Only in-frame clones appear in the TCRdb table, and some are missing; sequencing was by immunoSEQ multiplex PCR. Of some 2,100,000 clones listed, 90% to 96% are singletons. General study results and limits: Generally, estimated richness proved larger in naive subsets than it did in memory subsets.

As concerns this clone: Antigen unknown.

This chain joins TRBV6-5 and TRBJ2-7; TRBD2 matches at 11 bases. The sample taken for sequencing was naive CD4+ T cells sorted from blood. Subset given: CD45RA+ positively selected. This TCR derives from a young man in good health. CDR3 amino acids: CASSPGTSGLYEQYF. The CDR3 DNA follows: TGTGCCAGCAGTCCCGGGACTAGCGGCCTTTACGAGCAGTACTTC.